These 16 T cell receptor beta chains were sequenced from one sample in a study of human T cells and chemical hapten exposure (dated by TCRdb to 2020 to 2023). Library construction relied on RACE. The instrument given in TCRdb is NextSeq 500. TCRdb reanalyzed the raw reads on its own, using fastp at Q25 for trimming and MiXCR for clone calling, and kept in-frame beta chains. Rows are combined by CDR3 protein, so each entry shows the most common genes and DNA. Counted in this sample were 180,000 or so distinct CDR3 sequences; 13% to 15% of them appeared once. The ten largest account for about 1.8% of the sample. The time point label, as the study defines it: patch test 1, 2 weeks after DPC sensitization. The treatment or condition label corresponds to: therapeutic diphenylcyclopropenone sensitization with weekly scalp DPC. The sample here was whole blood, taken in connection with sensitization to the hapten diphenylcyclopropenone (DPC). These receptors all stem from a woman in her twenties or thirties with alopecia areata. Some clones in this sample may be carry-over from other donors' samples.

This clonotype was seen a few times. J is TRBJ2-5 and V is TRBV11-1, with 11 positions matching TRBD2. The CDR3 loop spans 14 amino acids. Germline V gene lookup returns CDR1 SGHAT and CDR2 FQDESV (reference sequence). V was clipped by 3 bases and J by 9 bases; unmatched bases: 6. The CDR3 DNA follows: TGTGCCAGCAGCTTGGGGCTAGCGGGAGGAGCCCAGTACTTC. Its protein product is CASSLGLAGGAQYF.

The genes are TRBV28 and TRBJ2-7; D is uncertain. The CDR3 extends over 12 amino acids. The germline V gene encodes CDR1 MDHEN and CDR2 SYDVKM. V lost 3 bases and J 2 bases, leaving 5 bases between the germline ends. The CDR3 sequence: CASSFLTYEQYF. CDR3 in DNA: TGTGCCAGCAGTTTTCTAACCTACGAGCAGTACTTC.

Ten or more counts support this clonotype. This CDR3 reads CASSGDGGSGNTIYF. In DNA form, the CDR3 reads TGTGCCAGCAGTGGGGACGGCGGCTCTGGAAACACCATATATTTT. The rearrangement links TRBV6-1 to TRBJ1-3, with D possibly matching TRBD1 (5 bases). V gave up 4 bases and J gave up 0 bases, with 10 bases separating them. Germline values: CDR1 MNHNS, CDR2 SASEGT. The CDR3 has 15 amino acids.

This chain links TRBV5-1 with TRBJ2-3; 8 nucleotides line up with TRBD1. The CDR3 runs 15 residues. The ends lost 1 base at V and 5 bases at J; junction bases unmatched: 6. Germline CDR1 SGHRS, CDR2 YFSETQ. The CDR3 loop is CASSLQGANRDTQYF. CDR3 coding DNA: TGCGCCAGCAGCTTGCAGGGGGCGAATAGAGATACGCAGTATTTT.

This clonotype was counted a few times. This chain connects TRBV12-3 or TRBV12-4 to TRBJ1-4; D might be TRBD1 (6 bases). The CDR3 loop spans 14 amino acids. V was shortened by 5 bases and J by 5 bases, with 12 bases between the two germline ends. CDR3 DNA sequence: TGTGCCAGCAGTCACGGACAGTCAAATGAAAAACTGTTTTTT. This sequence encodes CASSHGQSNEKLFF.

The chain recombines TRBV7-8 with TRBJ1-1; unclear D gene. This CDR3 region has 14 residues. Germline-derived CDR1 and CDR2 are SGHVS and FQNEAQ. V was shortened by 6 bases and J by 0 bases, with 11 bases between the two germline ends. CDR3 sequence: CASSRSGMNTEAFF. The DNA for the CDR3 is TGTGCCAGCAGTCGTAGTGGGATGAACACTGAAGCTTTCTTT.

This clonotype has just a few counts. The rearrangement uses TRBV29-1 and TRBJ2-7, with D hard to call. Germline V CDR1 and CDR2: SQVTM, ANQGSEA. The CDR3 extends over 13 amino acids. Between the trimmed V and J ends, which lost 1 base and 7 bases, there was a span of 14 bases. CDR3 in amino acids: CSVEGRAGREQYF. CDR3 DNA sequence: TGCAGCGTTGAAGGTAGGGCAGGAAGGGAGCAGTACTTC.

This clonotype was seen more than once but under ten times. This sequence joins TRBV9 and TRBJ2-5; D remains ambiguous. Germline V gene data show CDR1 as SGDLS and CDR2 as YYNGEE. The CDR3 extends over 15 amino acids. V lost 0 bases and J 0 bases, leaving 9 bases between the germline ends. Here the CDR3 reads CASSVAAGYQETQYF. The DNA of the CDR3 is TGTGCCAGCAGCGTAGCGGCCGGGTACCAAGAGACCCAGTACTTC.

V gene TRBV14 combines with J gene TRBJ1-6; 7 bases match TRBD1. Losses at the gene ends were 3 bases for V and 6 bases for J; bases not matched to a gene: 2. The length of the CDR3 is 14 residues. Germline V gene sequence: CDR1 SGHDN, CDR2 FVKESK. The CDR3 is CASSHRGTNSPLHF. The CDR3 DNA follows: TGTGCCAGCAGCCACAGGGGGACTAATTCACCCCTCCACTTT.

This clonotype came up a few times. For the CDR3, the DNA is TGTGCCAGCAGTGGGACCCCGGCCCGCAATCAGCCCCAGCATTTT. Amino acids: CASSGTPARNQPQHF. The chain combines TRBV2 with TRBJ1-5, with D unresolved. CDR3 length: 15 residues. Germline V gene lookup returns CDR1 SNHLY and CDR2 FYNNEI. Trimming cost V 4 bases and J 2 bases, with 12 bases left between them. Based on the CDR3 plus reference TRBV2 and TRBJ1-5, the full variable domain is EPEVTQTPSHQVTQMGQEVILRCVPISNHLYFYWYRQILGQKVEFLVSFYNNEISEKSEIFDDQFSVERPDGSNFTLKIRSTKLEDSAMYFCASSGTPARNQPQHFGDGTRLSIL.

This chain links TRBV5-6 with TRBJ2-3; D is perhaps TRBD1 or TRBD2 (5 bases each). V dropped 5 bases and J dropped 4 bases, with 14 bases sitting between them. The CDR3 runs to 14 residues. Germline loops: CDR1 SGHDT, CDR2 YYEEEE. The CDR3 here is CASSGSMGADTQYF. Written as DNA, the CDR3 is TGTGCCAGCAGTGGATCTATGGGGGCAGATACGCAGTATTTT.

This clonotype was recorded a few times. V and J are TRBV20-1 and TRBJ2-7; D not certain. V shed 0 bases and J shed 3 bases, with 9 bases lying between them. Per germline, CDR1 DFQATT and CDR2 SNEGSKA (reference sequence). The CDR3 loop spans 13 amino acids. In nucleotides, the CDR3 is TGCAGTGCTAGAGAAATAGCTGTCTACGAGCAGTACTTC. This gives the protein CSAREIAVYEQYF.

There are a few counts of this clonotype. This sequence joins TRBV13 and TRBJ2-7; the D gene is possibly TRBD1 (5 bases). Trimming took 1 base from V and 1 from J, leaving 8 bases between them. Germline CDR1 and CDR2: PRHDT and FYEKMQ (reference sequence). CDR3 size: 14 residues. The CDR3 region is CASSLEDNSYEQYF. The CDR3 DNA reads TGTGCCAGCAGCTTAGAGGACAATTCCTACGAGCAGTACTTC. The full variable domain, its missing parts supplied by reference TRBV13 and TRBJ2-7, is AAGVIQSPRHLIKEKRETATLKCYPIPRHDTVYWYQQGPGQDPQFLISFYEKMQSDKGSIPDRFSAQQFSDYHSELNMSSLELGDSALYFCASSLEDNSYEQYFGPGTRLTVT.

This clonotype was observed at least ten times. The V gene is TRBV28, the J gene TRBJ1-1; D gene uncertain. Germline V lookup: CDR1 MDHEN, CDR2 SYDVKM. The CDR3 is made up of 15 amino acids. The V end was cut by 5 bases, the J end by 4 bases, with 17 bases between. The CDR3 is CASSPSSGSGTEAFF. The CDR3 nucleotides are TGTGCCAGCAGTCCCTCTTCTGGGAGTGGCACTGAAGCTTTCTTT.

This clonotype was seen ten or more times. The chain recombines TRBV19 with TRBJ1-5; TRBD1 matches 7 bases. This CDR3 is 13 amino acids long. The V gene end was trimmed by 4 bases and the J gene end by 7 bases; junction bases not matched to a gene: 4. CDR1 and CDR2 from the germline V gene are LNHDA and SQIVND (reference sequence). CDR3 in amino acids: CASSNRGGQPQHF. Written as DNA, the CDR3 is TGTGCCAGTAGTAACAGGGGTGGACAGCCCCAGCATTTT.

This clonotype was counted a few times. The chain is built from TRBV7-2 and TRBJ2-2; 10 bases are shared with TRBD1. After removal of 0 bases from V and 3 bases from J, the junction contained 4 bases not matched to a gene. The length of the CDR3 is 17 residues. Germline CDR1 is SGHTA and CDR2 is FQGNSA. In nucleotides, the CDR3 is TGTGCCAGCAGCTTAGCCCGGACAGGGGGGGACACCGGGGAGCTGTTTTTT. It specifies CASSLARTGGDTGELFF.